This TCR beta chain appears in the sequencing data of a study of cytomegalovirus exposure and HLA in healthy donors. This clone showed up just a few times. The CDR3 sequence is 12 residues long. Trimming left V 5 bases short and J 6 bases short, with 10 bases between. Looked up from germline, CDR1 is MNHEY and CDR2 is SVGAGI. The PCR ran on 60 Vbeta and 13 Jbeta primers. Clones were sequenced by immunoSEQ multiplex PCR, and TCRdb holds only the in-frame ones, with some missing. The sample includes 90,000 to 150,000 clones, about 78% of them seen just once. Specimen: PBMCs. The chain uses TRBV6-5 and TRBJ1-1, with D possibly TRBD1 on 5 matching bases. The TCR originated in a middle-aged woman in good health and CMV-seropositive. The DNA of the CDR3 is TGTGCCAGCAGTAGGGGAAGCGCTGAAGCTTTCTTT. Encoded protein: CASSRGSAEAFF.